This is a list of T cell receptor beta chains from one sample in a study of blood T cell dynamics during melanoma immunotherapy. Measured with immunoSEQ multiplex PCR; TCRdb has only the in-frame clones, and not every one. The sample yields 17,000 or so clones, 75% to 85% seen once. The starting material was blood, obtained from a patient treated with checkpoint blockade. All receptors derive from a human donor with melanoma. CDR3s include the opening cysteine and the closing phenylalanine or tryptophan. D genes are given only for firm matches.

D gene | J gene | V gene | CDR3 protein
. | TRBJ1-1 | TRBV29-1 | CSVDEVPEAFF
TRBD2 | TRBJ2-1 | TRBV11-3 | CASSSGLAVYNEQFF
TRBD2 | TRBJ2-1 | TRBV6-6 | CASSYGTSGRNEQFF
TRBD2 | TRBJ2-1 | TRBV9 | CASSVGVTGGYNEQFF
TRBD2 | TRBJ2-1 | TRBV9 | CASSDMGLAGVEQFF
. | TRBJ1-1 | TRBV19 | CASSTGGDTEAFF
. | TRBJ1-1 | TRBV19 | CASRPGSVNTEAFF
TRBD2 | TRBJ2-2 | TRBV7-3 | CASSSTSGGNTGELFF
. | TRBJ2-2 | TRBV2 | CASSNSGTTGELFF
. | TRBJ1-1 | TRBV9 | CASSVVDLGGTEAFF
TRBD1 | TRBJ2-1 | TRBV2 | CASSQGQGVYNEQFF
. | TRBJ2-5 | TRBV27 | CASSFRTDGGGETQYF
. | TRBJ2-2 | TRBV5-1 | CASSLVPGRGGVGNTGELFF
. | . | TRBV4-2 | CASSRDSHEQYF
. | TRBJ2-2 | TRBV9 | CASSEGGVMNTGELFF
. | TRBJ1-2 | TRBV28 | CASSFAGIGGYTF
TRBD2 | TRBJ2-1 | TRBV11-2 | CASSLRLAEDNEQFF
TRBD2 | TRBJ2-7 | TRBV2 | CASSQISGTSGSDGQYF
TRBD1 | TRBJ1-4 | TRBV7-6 | CASSPRTGGPINEKLFF
. | TRBJ2-7 | TRBV7-9 | CASSLPGRYEQYF
. | TRBJ2-3 | TRBV2 | CASSGPATGSSTDTQYF
. | TRBJ2-1 | TRBV4-3 | CASSQDLGGRNNEQFF
TRBD1 | TRBJ2-5 | TRBV5-6 | CASSGGQGRETQYF
TRBD2 | TRBJ2-7 | TRBV19 | CARPIAGGPTYEQYF
TRBD1 | . | TRBV13 | CASSLLKDRNSYEQYF
. | TRBJ2-7 | TRBV7-2 | CASSLGAERAEQYF
TRBD1 | TRBJ1-1 | TRBV5-1 | CASSLRDRAAEAFF
TRBD1 | TRBJ2-7 | TRBV7-2 | CASRVSGGTYEQYF
. | TRBJ2-3 | TRBV27 | CASSFNGPTSTDTQYF
. | TRBJ2-1 | TRBV28 | CATKGIYNEQFF
TRBD1 | TRBJ2-1 | TRBV5-5 | CASSWSPPGQQYNEQFF
TRBD1 | . | TRBV6-5 | CASSTLQGHEQYF
. | TRBJ2-1 | TRBV7-8 | CASSLVAGRDFYNEQFF
. | . | TRBV7-8 | CASSRRGFGYEQYF
TRBD2 | TRBJ2-1 | TRBV28 | CASSLSLQSTGLAGGTYNEQFF
TRBD1 | TRBJ2-7 | TRBV28 | CASSAPPGQSSYEQYF
TRBD2 | TRBJ2-3 | TRBV7-2 | CASSMTSGIPDTQYF
TRBD1 | TRBJ1-2 | TRBV7-2 | CASSSSEWTGLSGYTF
TRBD2 | TRBJ2-1 | TRBV28 | CASSRLAGGSNEQFF
TRBD2 | TRBJ2-1 | TRBV6-6 | CASSSQAGYNEQFF
TRBD1 | TRBJ2-5 | TRBV19 | CASSPGQGAAGETQYF
. | TRBJ2-1 | TRBV7-7 | CASSLAERGEQFF
. | TRBJ2-5 | TRBV19 | CASSKTGTQYF
TRBD1 | TRBJ2-2 | TRBV6-4 | CANVRTGITGELFF
. | TRBJ2-5 | TRBV28 | CASRTTQETQYF
TRBD1 | TRBJ2-3 | TRBV28 | CASSPRTGLPSTDTQYF
. | TRBJ2-7 | TRBV11-3 | CASSHSGNPPYEQYF
. | TRBJ2-3 | TRBV5-1 | CASSKEGQDTDTQYF
. | TRBJ2-1 | TRBV10-3 | CAIMSVRAGNEQFF
TRBD1 | TRBJ1-5 | TRBV23-1 | CASSLRDRHQPQHF
TRBD2 | TRBJ2-2 | TRBV7-2 | CASRPPAGVGELFF
. | TRBJ1-2 | TRBV28 | CASRIKGGALFLGGYTF
. | TRBJ2-5 | TRBV20-1 | CSASKGQTQYF
. | TRBJ1-5 | TRBV7-2 | CASSLAGGNQPQHF
. | TRBJ2-7 | TRBV20-1 | CSAALSSEQYF
TRBD1 | TRBJ1-5 | TRBV27 | CASQLQGTGQPQHF
TRBD2 | TRBJ2-3 | TRBV13 | CASSQEGLAGVGTDTQYF